One sample yielded the 16 T cell receptor beta chains listed below, sequenced in a study of blood T cells in healthy people across ages. Next came a second PCR, run for roughly 6 to 11 cycles, which used a sample-barcoded 5' primer along with a J-beta primer mix. TCRdb reprocessed the 5' RACE reads via MiXCR and lists one record per CDR3 protein. Here the sample spans more than 1.4 million distinct CDR3 sequences, about 40% being singletons. The source material was blood. These TCRs come from a woman aged 18 to 35 in good health.

DNA for the CDR3: TGTGCCAGCAGTTTACGCGAGACTCTTAACTATGGCTACACCTTC. It yields the protein CASSLRETLNYGYTF. The V and J genes are TRBV12-3 or TRBV12-4 and TRBJ1-2; D not certain. V was clipped by 2 bases and J by 1 base, with 11 bases between them. The CDR3 has 15 amino acids.

V and J are TRBV6-5 and TRBJ2-1; 8 nucleotides match TRBD2. The junction had 7 bases not matched to a gene; V was cut back by 0 bases and J by 6 bases. Germline-derived CDR1 and CDR2 are MNHEY and SVGAGI. This CDR3 contains 16 residues. CDR3 region: CASSYSRTSNPNEQFF. The CDR3 region has the DNA TGTGCCAGCAGTTACTCTAGGACTAGCAATCCCAATGAGCAGTTCTTC.

The rearrangement uses TRBV7-6 and TRBJ1-2, with D maybe TRBD1 (6 bases). V was shortened by 4 bases and J by 1 base, with 16 bases between the two germline ends. The CDR3 is 16 amino acids. Germline CDR1 SGHVS, CDR2 FNYEAQ. The CDR3 nucleotides read TGTGCCAGCAGCTCACGCGGGACACCCAATAACTATGGCTACACCTTC. Protein: CASSSRGTPNNYGYTF.

This clonotype was seen only a few times. This chain connects TRBV29-1 to TRBJ2-1; TRBD1 aligns across 7 bases. Germline CDR1 reads SQVTM; CDR2 reads ANQGSEA. The ends lost 4 bases at V and 10 bases at J; junction bases unmatched: 4. The CDR3 spans 11 residues. The CDR3 region has the DNA TGCAGCGTTGTAAGGGGGCAAGAGCAGTTCTTC. Encoded protein: CSVVRGQEQFF.

This chain uses TRBV9 with TRBJ2-1, with D hard to call. The germline CDR1 and CDR2 sequences are SGDLS and YYNGEE. CDR3 length: 12 residues. The V end was cut by 4 bases, the J end by 9 bases, with 11 bases between. In DNA, the CDR3 is TGTGCCAGCAGCCCGTCCATGGGTGAGCAGTTCTTC. It is translated as CASSPSMGEQFF.

The chain recombines TRBV24-1 with TRBJ2-5; 11 bases line up with TRBD1. The germline V gene encodes CDR1 KGHDR and CDR2 SFDVKD. The CDR3 totals 16 residues. J was trimmed by 11 bases and V by 3 bases; bases with no gene match: 13. In DNA, the CDR3 is TGTGCCACCAGTGATGCCGGGACAGGGGGTAAGAATGAGCAGTACTTC. Translated: CATSDAGTGGKNEQYF.

The DNA of the CDR3 is TGTGCCAGCAGTGAGGGGTACAGGGGCCCCTACGAGCAGTACTTC. Its translation: CASSEGYRGPYEQYF. The chain joins TRBV2 to TRBJ2-4; TRBD1 matches at 7 bases. The DNA matches TRBJ2-7 better at its end, which makes the J call doubtful. CDR1 and CDR2 from the germline V gene are SNHLY and FYNNEI. The CDR3 spans 15 residues.

The chain links TRBV5-1 to TRBJ2-7; tentatively, D is TRBD2 (5 bases). There are 20 residues in the CDR3. V lost 1 base and J lost 2, with 28 bases in between. Germline values: CDR1 SGHRS, CDR2 YFSETQ. The CDR3 spells CASSLTDPRLTRLSTYEQYF. The CDR3 bases are TGCGCCAGCAGCTTGACCGACCCCCGACTCACCCGACTAAGTACCTACGAGCAGTACTTC. The whole variable domain, filled in from reference TRBV5-1 and TRBJ2-7, reads KAGVTQTPRYLIKTRGQQVTLSCSPISGHRSVSWYQQTPGQGLQFLFEYFSETQRNKGNFPGRFSGRQFSNSRSEMNVSTLELGDSALYLCASSLTDPRLTRLSTYEQYFGPGTRLTVT.

As to this clonotype: One junction end disagrees with the germline gene, perhaps due to a read error. The V and J genes are TRBV7-8 and TRBJ2-1, with 9 bases fitting TRBD2. Germline V gene sequence: CDR1 SGHVS, CDR2 FQNEAQ. CDR3 length: 15 residues. The CDR3 DNA reads as TGTGCCAGCAGCCCAGGGACTAGCCGAACCCATGAGCAGTTCTTT. Its protein product is CASSPGTSRTHEQFF.

This chain joins TRBV6-5 and TRBJ1-1, with a tentative D call TRBD1 (6 bases). V dropped 5 bases and J dropped 5 bases, with 12 bases sitting between them. The CDR3 consists of 13 residues. Germline V CDR1 and CDR2: MNHEY, SVGAGI. The CDR3, as DNA: TGTGCCAGCAGTGCCACCAGGGGAACTGAAGCTTTCTTT. Its translation: CASSATRGTEAFF.

The chain is built from TRBV4-2 and TRBJ1-1, with a weak D call TRBD1 (5 bases). The V end was cut by 0 bases, the J end by 0 bases, with 14 bases between. The CDR3 sequence is 17 residues long. CDR1 and CDR2 (germline): LGHNA, YNFKEQ. CDR3 bases: TGTGCCAGCAGCCAAGAATCCCGGGGGGTATTGAACACTGAAGCTTTCTTT. It yields the protein CASSQESRGVLNTEAFF.

V and J are TRBV20-1 and TRBJ1-2; D might be TRBD1 (6 bases). Germline V gene sequence: CDR1 DFQATT, CDR2 SNEGSKA (reference sequence). Trimming took 0 bases from V and 8 from J, leaving 16 bases between them. This CDR3 is 14 amino acids long. CDR3: CSAREGRGAWGYTF. CDR3 DNA: TGCAGTGCTAGAGAAGGACGGGGGGCTTGGGGCTACACCTTC.

The rearrangement joins TRBV6-5 to TRBJ2-7; 12 bases align to TRBD1. The CDR3 is 16 amino acids. The germline gives CDR1 MNHEY, CDR2 SVGAGI. Trimming took 4 bases from V and 5 from J; bases not matched to a gene: 9. In DNA form, the CDR3 reads TGTGCCAGCAGTTCTCCGGCGGGGACAGGGGGCGACGAGCAGTACTTC. It encodes CASSSPAGTGGDEQYF.

The chain combines TRBV7-2 with TRBJ2-1; TRBD2 matches 9 bases. V dropped 1 base and J dropped 6; count of bases not matched to a gene: 7. The CDR3 length is 16 residues. The germline CDR1 and CDR2 sequences are SGHTA and FQGNSA. CDR3 coding DNA: TGTGCCAGCAGCTTAGTGGTCGCTAGCGGGACCAATGAGCAGTTCTTC. Its protein is CASSLVVASGTNEQFF.

A few counts support this clonotype. The CDR3 protein is CASSPLTRGAEDTQYF. As DNA, the CDR3 is TGTGCCAGCAGTCCCTTAACTCGTGGGGCAGAAGATACGCAGTATTTT. The chain links TRBV6-5 to TRBJ2-3; possible D gene TRBD1, 5 bases. This CDR3 has 16 amino acids. CDR1 is MNHEY, CDR2 SVGAGI, per germline. V was shortened by 5 bases and J by 5 bases, with 20 bases between the two germline ends.

The rearrangement links TRBV28 to TRBJ2-7; 7 bases fit TRBD1. The CDR3 extends over 14 amino acids. Germline assignment: CDR1 MDHEN and CDR2 SYDVKM. V lost 6 bases to trimming and J lost 1 base; unmatched junction nucleotides: 6. The CDR3 reads CASRYTDRSYEQYF. CDR3 nucleotides: TGTGCCAGCAGGTACACGGACAGGTCCTACGAGCAGTACTTC.